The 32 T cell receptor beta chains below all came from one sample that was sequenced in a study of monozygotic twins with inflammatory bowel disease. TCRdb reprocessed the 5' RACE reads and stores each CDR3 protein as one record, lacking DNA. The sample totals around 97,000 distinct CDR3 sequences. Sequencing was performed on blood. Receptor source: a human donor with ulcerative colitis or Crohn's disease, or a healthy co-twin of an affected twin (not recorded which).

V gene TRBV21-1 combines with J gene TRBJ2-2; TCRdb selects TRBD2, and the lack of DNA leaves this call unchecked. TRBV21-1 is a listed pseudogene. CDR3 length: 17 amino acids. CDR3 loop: CASSGVAAAANTGELFF.

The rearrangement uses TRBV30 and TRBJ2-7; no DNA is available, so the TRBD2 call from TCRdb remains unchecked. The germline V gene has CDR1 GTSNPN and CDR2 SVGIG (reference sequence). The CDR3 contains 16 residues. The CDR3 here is CAWSYGGQAGSGEQYF.

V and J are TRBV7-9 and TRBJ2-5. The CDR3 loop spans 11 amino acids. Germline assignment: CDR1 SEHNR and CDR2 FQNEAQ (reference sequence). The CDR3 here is CASSKKETQYF.

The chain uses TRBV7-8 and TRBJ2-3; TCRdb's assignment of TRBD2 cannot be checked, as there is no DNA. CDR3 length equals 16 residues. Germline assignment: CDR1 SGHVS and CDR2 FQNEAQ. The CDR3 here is CASSFLAGGSTDTQYF.

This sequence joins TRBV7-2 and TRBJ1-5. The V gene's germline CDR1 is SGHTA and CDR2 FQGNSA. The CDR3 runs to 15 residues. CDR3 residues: CASSFRAESNQPQHF.

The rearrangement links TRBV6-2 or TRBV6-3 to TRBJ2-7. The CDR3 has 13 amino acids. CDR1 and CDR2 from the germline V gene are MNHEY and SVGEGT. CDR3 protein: CASSFRPTYEQYF.

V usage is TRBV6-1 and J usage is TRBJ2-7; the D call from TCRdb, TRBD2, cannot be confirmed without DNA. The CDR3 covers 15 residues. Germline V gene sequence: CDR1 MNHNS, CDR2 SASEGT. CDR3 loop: CASRRLAGGLNEQYF.

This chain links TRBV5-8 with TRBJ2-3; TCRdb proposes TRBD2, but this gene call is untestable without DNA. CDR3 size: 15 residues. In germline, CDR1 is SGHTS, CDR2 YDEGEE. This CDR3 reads CASSLTWEDTDTQYF.

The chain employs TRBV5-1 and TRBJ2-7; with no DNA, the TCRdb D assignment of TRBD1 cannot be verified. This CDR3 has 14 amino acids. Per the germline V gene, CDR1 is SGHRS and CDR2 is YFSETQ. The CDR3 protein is CASSLAGTSYEQYF.

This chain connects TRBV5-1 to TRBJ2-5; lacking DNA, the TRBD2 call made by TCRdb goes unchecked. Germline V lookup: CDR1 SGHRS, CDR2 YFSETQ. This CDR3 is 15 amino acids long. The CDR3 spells CASSLGTSGKETQYF.

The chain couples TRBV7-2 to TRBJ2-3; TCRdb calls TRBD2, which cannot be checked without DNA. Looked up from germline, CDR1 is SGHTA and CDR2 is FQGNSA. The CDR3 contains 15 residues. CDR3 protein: CASSLDGGKSDTQYF.

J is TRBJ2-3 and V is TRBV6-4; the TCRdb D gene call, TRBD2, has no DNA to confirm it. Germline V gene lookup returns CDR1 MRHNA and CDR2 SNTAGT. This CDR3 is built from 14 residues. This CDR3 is CASSVGGGTDTQYF.

The CDR3 sequence: CASSDRASGKDEQYF. The chain combines TRBV4-3 with TRBJ2-7; TCRdb proposes TRBD2, but this gene call is untestable without DNA. This CDR3 is built from 15 residues. The germline V gene encodes CDR1 LGHNA and CDR2 YSLEER.

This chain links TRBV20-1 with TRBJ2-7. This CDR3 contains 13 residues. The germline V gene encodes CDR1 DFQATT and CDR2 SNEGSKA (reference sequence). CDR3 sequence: CSARVVLHQVQYF.

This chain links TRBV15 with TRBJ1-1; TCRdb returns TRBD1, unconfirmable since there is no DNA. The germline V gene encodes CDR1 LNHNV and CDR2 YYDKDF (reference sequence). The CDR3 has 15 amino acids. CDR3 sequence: CATSPWTELNTEAFF. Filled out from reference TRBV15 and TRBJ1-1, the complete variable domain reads DAMVIQNPRYQVTQFGKPVTLSCSQTLNHNVMYWYQQKSSQAPKLLFHYYDKDFNNEADTPDNFQSRRPNTSFCFLDIRSPGLGDTAMYLCATSPWTELNTEAFFGQGTRLTVV.

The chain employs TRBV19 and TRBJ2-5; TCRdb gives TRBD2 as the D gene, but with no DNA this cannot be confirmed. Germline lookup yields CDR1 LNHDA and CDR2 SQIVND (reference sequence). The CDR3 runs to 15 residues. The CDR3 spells CASSIRRTLQETQYF.

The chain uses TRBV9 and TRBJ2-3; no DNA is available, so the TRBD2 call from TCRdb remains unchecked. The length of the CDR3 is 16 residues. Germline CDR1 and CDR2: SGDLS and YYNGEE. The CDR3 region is CASSGRATINSDTQYF.

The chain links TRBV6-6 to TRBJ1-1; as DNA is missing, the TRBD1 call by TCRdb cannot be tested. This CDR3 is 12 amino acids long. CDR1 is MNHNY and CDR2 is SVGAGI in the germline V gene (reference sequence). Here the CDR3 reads CATRGTESEAFF.

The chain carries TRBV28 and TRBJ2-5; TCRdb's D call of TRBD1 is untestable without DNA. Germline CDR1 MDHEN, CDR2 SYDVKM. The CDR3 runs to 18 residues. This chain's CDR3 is CASSFFLTPGRSQETQYF. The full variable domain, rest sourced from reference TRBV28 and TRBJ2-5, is DVKVTQSSRYLVKRTGEKVFLECVQDMDHENMFWYRQDPGLGLRLIYFSYDVKMKEKGDIPEGYSVSREKKERFSLILESASTNQTSMYLCASSFFLTPGRSQETQYFGPGTRLLVL.

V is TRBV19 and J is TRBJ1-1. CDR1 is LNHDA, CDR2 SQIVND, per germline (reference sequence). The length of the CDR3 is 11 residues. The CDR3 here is CASSFGRVAFF.

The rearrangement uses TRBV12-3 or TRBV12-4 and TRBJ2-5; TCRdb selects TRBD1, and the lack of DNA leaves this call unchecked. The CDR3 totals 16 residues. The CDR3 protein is CASSLGGGPYQETQYF.

The CDR3 is CASSSTGGYEQYF. V is TRBV7-3 and J is TRBJ2-7; the TCRdb call, TRBD1, lacks DNA for checking. The CDR3 spans 13 residues. Germline V gene data show CDR1 as SGHTA and CDR2 as FQGTGA.

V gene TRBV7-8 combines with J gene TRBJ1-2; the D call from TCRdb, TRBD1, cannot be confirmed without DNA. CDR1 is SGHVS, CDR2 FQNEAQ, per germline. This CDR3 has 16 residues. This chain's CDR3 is CASSLERGTVDNGYTF.

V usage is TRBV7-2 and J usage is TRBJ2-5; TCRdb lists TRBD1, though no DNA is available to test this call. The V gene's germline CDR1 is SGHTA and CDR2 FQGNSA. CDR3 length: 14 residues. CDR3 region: CASSWIEGRETQYF.

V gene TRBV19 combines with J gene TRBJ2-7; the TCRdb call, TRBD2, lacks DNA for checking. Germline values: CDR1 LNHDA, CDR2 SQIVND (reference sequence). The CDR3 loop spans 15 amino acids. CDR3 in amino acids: CASSIRGSETYEQYF.

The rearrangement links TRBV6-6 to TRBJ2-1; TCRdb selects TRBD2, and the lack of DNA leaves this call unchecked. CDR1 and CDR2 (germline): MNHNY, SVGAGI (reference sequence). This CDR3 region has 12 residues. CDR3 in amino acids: CASSYRALDQFF.

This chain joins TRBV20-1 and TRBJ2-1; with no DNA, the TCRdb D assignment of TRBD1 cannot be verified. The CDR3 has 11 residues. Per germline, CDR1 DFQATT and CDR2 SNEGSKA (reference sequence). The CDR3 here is CSAIRVYEQFF.

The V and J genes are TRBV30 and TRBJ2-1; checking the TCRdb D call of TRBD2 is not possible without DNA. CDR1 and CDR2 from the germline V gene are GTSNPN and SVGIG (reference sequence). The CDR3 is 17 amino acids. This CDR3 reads CAWKATSGKAPYNEQFF. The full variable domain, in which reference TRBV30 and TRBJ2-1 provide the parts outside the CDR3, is SQTIHQWPATLVQPVGSPLSLECTVEGTSNPNLYWYRQAAGRGLQLLFYSVGIGQISSEVPQNLSASRPQDRQFILSSKKLLLSDSGFYLCAWKATSGKAPYNEQFFGPGTRLTVL.

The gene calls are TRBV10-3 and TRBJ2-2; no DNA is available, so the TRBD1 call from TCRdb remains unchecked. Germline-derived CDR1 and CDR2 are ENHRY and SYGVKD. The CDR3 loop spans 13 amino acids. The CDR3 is CAISDRGPGELFF.

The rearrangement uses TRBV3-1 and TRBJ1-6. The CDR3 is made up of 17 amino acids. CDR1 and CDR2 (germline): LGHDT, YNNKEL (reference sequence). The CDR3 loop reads CASSPTTLQGYNSPLHF.

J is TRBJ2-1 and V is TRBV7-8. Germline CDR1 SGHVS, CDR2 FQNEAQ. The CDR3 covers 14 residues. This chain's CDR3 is CASTTSNFYNEQFF.

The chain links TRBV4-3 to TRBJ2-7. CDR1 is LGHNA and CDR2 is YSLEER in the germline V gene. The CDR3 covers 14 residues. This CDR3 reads CASSQEIGTYEQYF.